The 13 T cell receptor beta chains listed next were all sequenced from one sample in a study of T cells after yellow fever vaccination. One entry per CDR3 protein results from TCRdb running MiXCR on the 5' RACE reads. Among some 300,000 distinct CDR3 sequences listed, roughly 4% were seen once. Source: PBMCs, taken on the day of the yellow fever booster vaccination. These receptors came from a man younger than 35 who received the YFV17D yellow fever vaccine.

This clonotype was detected ten times or more. The V gene is TRBV20-1, the J gene TRBJ1-1; tentatively, D is TRBD1 (5 bases). Per the germline V gene, CDR1 is DFQATT and CDR2 is SNEGSKA (reference sequence). Trimming took off 0 bases at V and 2 bases at J, with 10 bases between the two ends. The CDR3 runs to 14 residues. The chain's CDR3 is CSAREGGGNTEAFF. CDR3 DNA sequence: TGCAGTGCTAGAGAGGGGGGGGGAAACACTGAAGCTTTCTTT.

This clonotype has at least ten counts. The genes are TRBV6-2 or TRBV6-3 and TRBJ1-5; 8 bases match TRBD1. Trimming took 2 bases from V and 4 from J; bases not matched to a gene: 4. This CDR3 has 15 residues. Germline V CDR1 and CDR2: MNHEY, SVGEGT. The chain's CDR3 is CASSYLGQVNQPQHF. The CDR3 DNA is TGTGCCAGCAGTTACCTGGGACAGGTAAATCAGCCCCAGCATTTT.

The table lists this clonotype with a few counts. This sequence joins TRBV20-1 and TRBJ2-1, with a weak D call TRBD1 (5 bases). Trimming stripped 3 bases from V and 4 bases from J, with 10 bases between. The germline V gene has CDR1 DFQATT and CDR2 SNEGSKA (reference sequence). The CDR3 runs to 13 residues. CDR3 region: CSASGSGYNEQFF. Here the CDR3 DNA reads TGCAGTGCTAGCGGGTCAGGGTACAATGAGCAGTTCTTC.

This clonotype was counted at least ten times. This rearrangement joins TRBV5-5 to TRBJ2-1, with D hard to call. CDR1 is SGHKS, CDR2 YYEKEE, per germline (reference sequence). The CDR3 has 12 residues. V lost 5 bases to trimming and J lost 6 bases, with 9 bases between them. The CDR3 DNA reads as TGTGCCAGCAGACGCCTGTTCAATGAGCAGTTCTTC. Protein product: CASRRLFNEQFF.

This clonotype was observed at least ten times. The V and J genes are TRBV5-1 and TRBJ2-5; tentative D call: TRBD2 (5 bases). This CDR3 region has 16 residues. V was pared by 1 base and J by 5 bases, with 18 bases between. Germline loops: CDR1 SGHRS, CDR2 YFSETQ. CDR3 residues: CASSLRPGSSSETQYF. Here the CDR3 DNA reads TGCGCCAGCAGCTTGAGGCCGGGGAGTTCCTCGGAGACCCAGTACTTC.

This clonotype was counted at least ten times. This rearrangement joins TRBV7-9 to TRBJ1-1; D not certain. This CDR3 contains 13 residues. Germline assignment: CDR1 SEHNR and CDR2 FQNEAQ (reference sequence). V lost 3 bases to trimming and J lost 3 bases, with 8 bases between them. The CDR3 bases are TGTGCCAGCAGCTTTGTCGGGGACACTGAAGCTTTCTTT. Protein: CASSFVGDTEAFF.

This clonotype occurred many times. This rearrangement joins TRBV7-9 to TRBJ2-5; possible D gene TRBD2, 5 bases. V was clipped by 1 base and J by 0 bases, with 9 bases between them. The germline gives CDR1 SEHNR, CDR2 FQNEAQ (reference sequence). There are 15 residues in the CDR3. The CDR3, as DNA: TGTGCCAGCAGCTTAGATGACTACTACCAAGAGACCCAGTACTTC. It encodes CASSLDDYYQETQYF.

This clonotype was detected ten times or more. The genes are TRBV9 and TRBJ1-2; the match to TRBD1 covers 7 bases. This CDR3 has 15 amino acids. V shed 0 bases, J shed 2 bases, and the junction held 4 bases outside the gene matches. In germline, CDR1 is SGDLS, CDR2 YYNGEE. The CDR3 DNA follows: TGTGCCAGCAGCGTAGAGGGCAGGGGGAACTATGGCTACACCTTC. The encoded protein is CASSVEGRGNYGYTF.

This clonotype was seen repeatedly, ten times or more. The chain links TRBV4-2 to TRBJ2-5, with 8 bases fitting TRBD1. The V and J ends lost 4 bases and 7 bases, in that order; junction bases with no gene match: 23. This CDR3 has 19 amino acids. Germline values: CDR1 LGHNA, CDR2 YNFKEQ. This CDR3 is CASSPGGLGFRGVLRTQYF. The DNA of the CDR3 is TGTGCCAGCAGCCCAGGGGGCCTCGGTTTTCGCGGGGTACTTAGGACCCAGTACTTC.

This clonotype was detected ten times or more. The rearrangement links TRBV5-1 to TRBJ2-5; TRBD1 matches at 8 bases. The CDR3 consists of 17 residues. The V segment lost 1 base and the J segment 2 bases; nucleotides outside the gene matches: 10. Germline V CDR1 and CDR2: SGHRS, YFSETQ. CDR3 amino acids: CASSLWAHRGSQETQYF. The CDR3 bases are TGCGCCAGCAGCTTGTGGGCCCACAGGGGGAGTCAAGAGACCCAGTACTTC. Full variable domain (remainder filled in from reference TRBV5-1 and TRBJ2-5): KAGVTQTPRYLIKTRGQQVTLSCSPISGHRSVSWYQQTPGQGLQFLFEYFSETQRNKGNFPGRFSGRQFSNSRSEMNVSTLELGDSALYLCASSLWAHRGSQETQYFGPGTRLLVL.

Ten or more counts support this clonotype. The rearrangement links TRBV4-1 to TRBJ1-1; D is ambiguous. This CDR3 has 11 residues. V lost 1 base to trimming and J lost 8 bases, with 5 bases between them. The germline V gene encodes CDR1 MGHRA and CDR2 YSYEKL. CDR3 protein: CASSQGSEAFF. The CDR3 DNA follows: TGCGCCAGCAGCCAAGGCAGCGAAGCTTTCTTT.

This clonotype was recorded a few times. The genes are TRBV5-5 and TRBJ2-1; D may be TRBD1 (5 bases). The V gene's germline CDR1 is SGHKS and CDR2 YYEKEE (reference sequence). The CDR3 extends over 13 amino acids. Trimming removed 4 bases at V and 5 bases at J, with 10 bases between. Here the CDR3 DNA reads TGTGCCAGCAGCCCTGACAGTCACAATGAGCAGTTCTTC. This gives the protein CASSPDSHNEQFF. Complete variable domain (other parts from reference TRBV5-5 and TRBJ2-1): DAGVTQSPTHLIKTRGQQVTLRCSPISGHKSVSWYQQVLGQGPQFIFQYYEKEERGRGNFPDRFSARQFPNYSSELNVNALLLGDSALYLCASSPDSHNEQFFGPGTRLTVL.

The chain joins TRBV6-5 to TRBJ2-3; 7 nucleotides match TRBD2. The CDR3 runs 15 residues. Trimming removed 4 bases from V and 4 bases from J; junction bases left unmatched: 8. CDR1 is MNHEY, CDR2 SVGAGI, per germline. The CDR3 loop reads CASSSQRGVADTQYF. The DNA of the CDR3 is TGTGCCAGCAGTTCCCAGCGGGGCGTTGCAGATACGCAGTATTTT.